Reported below is one T cell receptor beta chain. This specimen comes from a study of blood T cell repertoires in COVID-19. As for the study in general: Specimens from acute and convalescent COVID-19 originated in the United States, Italy and Spain. Sources were T cells, B-cell-depleted T cells, or PBMCs; the material itself was cDNA or gDNA.

Germline CDR1 is SGHVS and CDR2 is FNYEAQ. The CDR3 spans 16 residues. The V gene lost 0 bases and the J gene lost 3 bases, with 15 bases spanning the gap. Original handling: Amplification of reference gene primers was used by the study to estimate nucleated cell counts. Assay used: immunoSEQ multiplex PCR; TCRdb lists only in-frame clones, some missing. For V, J and clone size, that table is used; D and trimming come from the DNA. There are 97,000 or so clones in the sample; about 78% occur only once, and 9.8% lies in the top ten. The sample taken for sequencing was peripheral blood. The V gene is TRBV7-6, the J gene TRBJ2-7, with D uncertain. This TCR was sampled from a man between 60 and 75 years old with active or convalescent COVID-19. CDR3: CASSLATGTVNYEQYF. The CDR3 DNA follows: TGTGCCAGCAGCTTAGCGACTGGTACGGTCAACTACGAGCAGTACTTC.